The clone carrying this T cell receptor (beta chain) came up once. The CDR3 has 16 amino acids. The germline gives CDR1 SGHRS, CDR2 YFSETQ. The junction had 4 bases not matched to a gene; V was cut back by 1 base and J by 0 bases. Methods used by the authors: Researchers report that nucleated cell counts were estimated from reference gene primer amplification. Here immunoSEQ multiplex PCR was the method, and the copy in TCRdb shows in-frame clones only, minus some. V, J and clone size are taken as reported in that table, and D and trimming were inferred from the DNA itself. The sample carries some 250,000 clones, 85% to 90% recorded once. This sample is drawn from a study of blood T cell repertoires in COVID-19. Study as a whole: From the United States, Italy and Spain came samples of acute and convalescent COVID-19. In each case, the material was cDNA or gDNA derived from T cells, B-cell-depleted T cells, or PBMCs.

Enrolment of Seattle patients took place during active infection, and they were followed longitudinally. The TCR comes from a woman aged 30 to 39 with COVID-19, enrolled during active disease. This chain connects TRBV5-1 to TRBJ2-7; the match to TRBD2 covers 10 bases. Specimen: peripheral blood. The CDR3 spells CASSLPSGGASYEQYF. The DNA of the CDR3 is TGCGCCAGCAGCTTGCCAAGCGGGGGGGCCTCCTACGAGCAGTACTTC.